The T cell receptor beta chain described here comes from a study of cytotoxic CD8 clonotypes in ibrutinib-treated CLL. Study context: The study recorded mean values of approximately 260,000 productive templates and 94,082 productive rearrangements per sample.

For TCR beta libraries, approximately 2 micrograms of genomic DNA were obtained from cryopreserved PBMCs. T cells were sequenced at a targeted depth of 1 in 200,000 to 1 in 1 million. Generated by immunoSEQ multiplex PCR, the TCRdb table keeps only in-frame clones and is missing some. There are approximately 74,000 clones in the sample; around 84% occur only once, and roughly 8% lies in the top ten. Germline loops: CDR1 SGHRS, CDR2 YFSETQ. Trimming removed 0 bases from V and 4 bases from J, with 11 bases in between. The CDR3 is 14 residues long. The sequencing used PBMCs, collected at disease progression, from a patient treated with ibrutinib. V is TRBV5-1 and J is TRBJ2-7; D may be TRBD1 or TRBD2 (5 bases each). The clonotype was recovered from a human donor with chronic lymphocytic leukemia. CDR3 amino acids: CASSLAGREYEQYF. In DNA form, the CDR3 reads TGCGCCAGCAGCTTGGCCGGCAGGGAGTACGAGCAGTACTTC.